These 18 T cell receptor beta chains originate from one sample sequenced in a study of esophageal squamous cell carcinoma under preoperative chemotherapy. TCRdb re-analysed the PCR reads in MiXCR, keeping a single row per CDR3 protein. Of about 16,000 distinct CDR3 sequences in the sample, 48% were seen once. The time point here: before preoperative PTX-NDP chemotherapy. Collection took place from a patient given preoperative chemotherapy. Every receptor here comes from a human donor with esophageal squamous cell carcinoma. The donor label of this sample is uncertain.

This clonotype was observed at least ten times. The gene calls are TRBV7-2 and TRBJ2-1; D remains ambiguous. Deletions cut 2 bases from V and 8 bases from J, with 4 bases between. The CDR3 sequence is 11 residues long. Germline V gene lookup returns CDR1 SGHTA and CDR2 FQGNSA. CDR3 loop: CASSLKDEQFF. In DNA, the CDR3 is TGTGCCAGCAGCTTAAAGGATGAGCAGTTCTTC.

As DNA, the CDR3 is TGTGCCAGTAGTGGGCCCCCCTACGAGCAGTTCTTC. This gives the protein CASSGPPYEQFF. The rearrangement joins TRBV19 to TRBJ2-1; D not certain. V was shortened by 5 bases and J by 10 bases, with 12 bases between the two germline ends. This CDR3 has 12 residues. Germline assignment: CDR1 LNHDA and CDR2 SQIVND (reference sequence).

The rearrangement links TRBV7-9 to TRBJ2-5; 12 nucleotides align to TRBD2. V lost 5 bases, J lost 7 bases, and 5 bases stayed unmatched. CDR1 SEHNR and CDR2 FQNEAQ come from the germline V gene (reference sequence). This CDR3 contains 14 residues. CDR3 DNA: TGTGCCAGCAGCGGACTAGCGGGAAGGGGGACCCAGTACTTC. Amino acid sequence: CASSGLAGRGTQYF.

Remarks on this clonotype: The conserved phenylalanine or tryptophan is not found at the CDR3 terminus, so this likely reflects a read error. Because the CDR3's place on the DNA is in doubt, the DNA is left out and the CDR3 is given as listed by TCRdb. The chain joins TRBV7-6 to TRBJ2-3; the table's D call, TRBD2, was not checked against the DNA. CDR1 and CDR2 (germline): SGHVS, FNYEAQ. A total of 12 residues make up the CDR3, ends included. The CDR3: CASSRLAVSRVP.

This chain uses TRBV12-3 or TRBV12-4 with TRBJ2-1, with unresolved D. CDR3 length equals 12 residues. Trimming pared 5 bases from V and 8 bases from J, leaving 10 bases between. The CDR3 nucleotides are TGTGCCAGCAGTCTAAAGACCGATGAGCAGTTCTTC. It encodes CASSLKTDEQFF.

This clonotype was observed many times. The rearrangement links TRBV9 to TRBJ2-3, with no clear D. Germline-derived CDR1 and CDR2 are SGDLS and YYNGEE. Trimming shortened V by 0 bases and J by 2 bases, and 7 bases separated the two germline ends. This CDR3 spans 14 amino acids. In nucleotides, the CDR3 is TGTGCCAGCAGCGTAGGTGGGTTCACAGATACGCAGTATTTT. Its translation is CASSVGGFTDTQYF.

V gene TRBV7-8 combines with J gene TRBJ2-7; 7 bases agree with TRBD2. The last part of the DNA fits TRBJ2-5 better; the J call may be wrong. In germline, CDR1 is SGHVS, CDR2 FQNEAQ. This CDR3 has 16 amino acids. CDR3 protein: CASSPLVGGLQETQYF. The DNA for the CDR3 is TGTGCCAGCAGCCCATTGGTGGGAGGGTTACAAGAGACCCAGTACTTC.

The chain is built from TRBV28 and TRBJ1-2; perhaps TRBD1 as D (6 bases). Trimming cost V 5 bases and J 7 bases, with 14 bases left between them. The CDR3 contains 13 residues. Germline V gene lookup returns CDR1 MDHEN and CDR2 SYDVKM. The chain's CDR3 is CASSTGSLGGYTF. The CDR3 DNA reads TGTGCCAGCAGTACAGGGTCCCTTGGTGGCTACACCTTC.

Points on this clonotype: One end of the junction varies from germline; a read error may be responsible. The chain joins TRBV12-3 or TRBV12-4 to TRBJ2-3, with D possibly matching TRBD2 (6 bases). The CDR3 length is 16 residues. The CDR3 loop is CVSSTGTDTSTDTQYF. The CDR3 region has the DNA TGTGTCAGCAGCACCGGGACTGATACTAGCACAGATACGCAGTATTTT.

Turning to this clonotype: The germline gene is not matched at one end of the junction; a read error may be the cause. The chain uses TRBV7-2 and TRBJ2-4, with D perhaps matching TRBD1 (5 bases). Germline CDR1 reads SGHTA; CDR2 reads FQGNSA. The CDR3 is made up of 15 amino acids. The CDR3 here is CASSQGVRDQDIQYF. The CDR3 nucleotides are TGTGCCAGCAGCCAGGGCGTCCGAGACCAAGACATCCAGTACTTC.

The sample holds a few counts of this clonotype. J is TRBJ2-5 and V is TRBV11-2, with TRBD2 matching over 10 bases. The CDR3 has 13 residues. The J segment lost 10 bases and the V segment lost 4 bases, leaving 6 bases of the junction unmatched. The germline CDR1 and CDR2 sequences are SGHAT and FQNNGV. CDR3 amino acids: CASSSGTSVSQYF. CDR3 in DNA: TGTGCCAGCAGCTCTGGGACTAGCGTCAGCCAGTACTTC. The variable domain in full, with the rest retrieved from reference TRBV11-2 and TRBJ2-5, is EAGVAQSPRYKIIEKRQSVAFWCNPISGHATLYWYQQILGQGPKLLIQFQNNGVVDDSQLPKDRFSAERLKGVDSTLKIQPAKLEDSAVYLCASSSGTSVSQYFGPGTRLLVL.

This clonotype was detected many times. This chain uses TRBV6-1 with TRBJ2-2; 8 bases align to TRBD1. CDR3 length: 14 residues. Germline CDR1 is MNHNS and CDR2 is SASEGT. V was clipped by 6 bases and J by 4 bases; unmatched bases: 4. DNA for the CDR3: TGTGCCAGCAGAAAACAGGGGGTCACCGGGGAGCTGTTTTTT. Translation gives CASRKQGVTGELFF.

This clonotype has a handful of counts. The rearrangement joins TRBV6-1 to TRBJ2-1; D gene ambiguous. The CDR3 runs to 12 residues. Looked up from germline, CDR1 is MNHNS and CDR2 is SASEGT. Trimming stripped 7 bases from V and 9 bases from J, with 13 bases between. CDR3 sequence (DNA): TGTGCCAGCAACCCCCCACACAGTGAGCAGTTCTTC. Protein sequence: CASNPPHSEQFF.

CDR3 amino acids: CASTHREGGYTGTLFF. CDR3 DNA sequence: TGTGCCAGCACGCACCGGGAGGGGGGGTACACAGGGACGCTGTTTTTT. The V and J genes are TRBV7-2 and TRBJ2-2; 8 nucleotides align to TRBD2. This CDR3 spans 16 amino acids. V was clipped by 7 bases and J by 13 bases; unmatched bases: 20. In germline, CDR1 is SGHTA, CDR2 FQGNSA.

This clonotype was detected only a few times. The chain joins TRBV5-6 to TRBJ2-3; the D gene is possibly TRBD1 (6 bases). CDR1 and CDR2 (germline): SGHDT, YYEEEE. Trimming removed 4 bases at V and 2 bases at J, with 14 bases between. The CDR3 contains 15 residues. This chain's CDR3 is CASSTQGIFTDTQYF. CDR3 nucleotide sequence: TGTGCCAGCAGCACACAGGGTATATTCACAGATACGCAGTATTTT. Full variable domain (missing parts from reference TRBV5-6 and TRBJ2-3): DAGVTQSPTHLIKTRGQQVTLRCSPKSGHDTVSWYQQALGQGPQFIFQYYEEEERQRGNFPDRFSGHQFPNYSSELNVNALLLGDSALYLCASSTQGIFTDTQYFGPGTRLTVL.

This clonotype has just a few counts. The chain carries TRBV6-1 and TRBJ2-7; D is perhaps TRBD2 (5 bases). CDR1 MNHNS and CDR2 SASEGT come from the germline V gene. This CDR3 spans 14 amino acids. Between the trimmed V and J ends, which lost 7 bases and 0 bases, there was a span of 13 bases. The CDR3 DNA is TGTGCCAGCAAACTAGTTCCGAGCTCCTACGAGCAGTACTTC. It is translated as CASKLVPSSYEQYF.

By share, this clonotype counts as medium-sized. The rearrangement uses TRBV11-3 and TRBJ2-1; 12 bases align to TRBD2. This CDR3 is built from 15 residues. Germline lookup yields CDR1 SGHNT and CDR2 YENEEA. V gave up 6 bases and J gave up 6 bases; unmatched junction bases: 6. CDR3 in amino acids: CASSFGLAGFNEQFF. The CDR3 nucleotides are TGTGCCAGCAGTTTCGGACTAGCGGGATTCAATGAGCAGTTCTTC.

A note on this clonotype: This is likely a read error, given that the CDR3 carries no conserved phenylalanine or tryptophan at its end. Because the CDR3's place on the DNA is in doubt, the DNA is left out and the CDR3 is given as listed by TCRdb. The chain links TRBV6-5 to TRBJ2-5; the table's D call, TRBD1, has no DNA check behind it. Germline V gives CDR1 MNHEY, CDR2 SVGAGI. The CDR3 contains 17 residues when both ends are counted. This chain's CDR3 is CASRSSGGGAGQTSRFS.